Below, 3 T cell receptor beta chains from the same sample are listed, as sequenced in a study of T cell repertoires in cytomegalovirus infection. MiXCR was run by TCRdb on the reads, yielding one entry per CDR3 protein. Of under 600,000 distinct CDR3 sequences in the sample, approximately 15% were seen once. The specimen was CD8+ T cells from PBMCs. All receptors come from a human donor in good health (CMV status not recorded). Some clones in this sample may be carry-over from other donors' samples.

This clonotype was seen only a few times. The chain uses TRBV13 and TRBJ2-3, with TRBD2 matching 12 bases. Germline loops: CDR1 PRHDT, CDR2 FYEKMQ (reference sequence). Trimming removed 2 bases from V and 0 bases from J; junction bases left unmatched: 9. The CDR3 is 19 amino acids. The CDR3 loop is CASSLTASGGARSTDTQYF. CDR3 coding DNA: TGTGCCAGCAGCTTAACTGCTAGCGGGGGGGCGAGGAGCACAGATACGCAGTATTTT.

This clonotype has just a few counts. The chain links TRBV28 to TRBJ2-7; no firm D call. Germline CDR1 reads MDHEN; CDR2 reads SYDVKM. V shed 8 bases and J shed 0 bases, with 8 bases lying between them. There are 12 residues in the CDR3. The CDR3 sequence is CASSTVSYEQYF. CDR3 nucleotides: TGTGCCAGCTCGACGGTCTCCTACGAGCAGTACTTC.

This clonotype was detected a few times. The chain is built from TRBV12-3 or TRBV12-4 and TRBJ1-1; D gene ambiguous. Trimming took off 1 base at V and 12 bases at J, with 6 bases between the two ends. The CDR3 has 10 amino acids. The CDR3 is CASSLGAPFF. CDR3 DNA: TGTGCCAGCAGTTTAGGAGCACCTTTCTTT.